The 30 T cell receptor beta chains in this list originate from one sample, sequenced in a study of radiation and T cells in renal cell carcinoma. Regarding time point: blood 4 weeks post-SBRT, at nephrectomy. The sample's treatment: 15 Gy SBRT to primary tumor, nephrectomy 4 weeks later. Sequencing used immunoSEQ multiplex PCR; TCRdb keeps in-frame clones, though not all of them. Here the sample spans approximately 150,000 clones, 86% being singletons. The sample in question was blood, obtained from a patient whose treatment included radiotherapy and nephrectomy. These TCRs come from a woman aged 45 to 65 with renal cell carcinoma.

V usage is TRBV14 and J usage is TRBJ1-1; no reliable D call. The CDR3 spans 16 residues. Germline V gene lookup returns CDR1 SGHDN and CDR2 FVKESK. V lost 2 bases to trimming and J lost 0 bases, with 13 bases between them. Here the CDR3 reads CASSQHMGRMNTEAFF. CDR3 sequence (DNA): TGTGCCAGCAGCCAACACATGGGAAGGATGAACACTGAAGCTTTCTTT.

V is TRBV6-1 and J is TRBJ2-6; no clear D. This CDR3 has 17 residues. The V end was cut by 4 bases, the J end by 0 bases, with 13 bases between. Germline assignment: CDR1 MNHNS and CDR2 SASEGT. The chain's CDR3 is CASSARSTNSGANVLTF. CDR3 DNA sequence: TGTGCCAGCAGTGCCCGTAGCACCAACTCTGGGGCCAACGTCCTGACTTTC.

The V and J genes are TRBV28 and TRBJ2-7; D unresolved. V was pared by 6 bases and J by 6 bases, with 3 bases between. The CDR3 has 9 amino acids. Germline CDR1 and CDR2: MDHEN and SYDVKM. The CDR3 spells CASRREQYF. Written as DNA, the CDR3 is TGTGCCAGCAGGCGCGAGCAGTACTTC.

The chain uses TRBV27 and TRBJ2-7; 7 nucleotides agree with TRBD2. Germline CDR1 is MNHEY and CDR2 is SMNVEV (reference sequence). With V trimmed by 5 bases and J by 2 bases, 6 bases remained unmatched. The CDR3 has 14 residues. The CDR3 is CASSGWAGAYEQYF. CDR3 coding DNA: TGTGCCAGCAGTGGATGGGCGGGGGCCTACGAGCAGTACTTC.

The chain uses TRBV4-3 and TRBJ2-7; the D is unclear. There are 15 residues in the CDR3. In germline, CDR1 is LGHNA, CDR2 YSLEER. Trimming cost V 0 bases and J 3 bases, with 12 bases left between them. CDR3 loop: CASSQDLTSGYEQYF. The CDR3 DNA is TGCGCCAGCAGCCAAGATCTAACTTCGGGCTACGAGCAGTACTTC.

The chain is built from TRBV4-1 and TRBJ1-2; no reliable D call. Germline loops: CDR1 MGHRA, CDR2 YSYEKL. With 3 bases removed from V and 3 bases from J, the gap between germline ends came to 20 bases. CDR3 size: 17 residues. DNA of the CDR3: TGCGCCAGCAGCCACGAAGGAACCTCTGTGGGATACTATGGCTACACCTTC. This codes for CASSHEGTSVGYYGYTF.

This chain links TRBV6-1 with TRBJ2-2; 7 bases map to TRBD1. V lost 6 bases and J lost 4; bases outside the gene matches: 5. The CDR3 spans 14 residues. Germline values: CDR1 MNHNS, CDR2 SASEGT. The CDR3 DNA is TGTGCCAGCAGGCCAGGACAGGCCACCGGGGAGCTGTTTTTT. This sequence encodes CASRPGQATGELFF.

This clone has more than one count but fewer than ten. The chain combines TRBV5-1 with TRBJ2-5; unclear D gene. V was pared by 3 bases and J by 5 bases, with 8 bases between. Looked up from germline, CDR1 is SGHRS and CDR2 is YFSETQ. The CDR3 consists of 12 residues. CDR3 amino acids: CASSSGSETQYF. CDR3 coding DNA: TGCGCCAGCAGCTCCGGATCCGAGACCCAGTACTTC.

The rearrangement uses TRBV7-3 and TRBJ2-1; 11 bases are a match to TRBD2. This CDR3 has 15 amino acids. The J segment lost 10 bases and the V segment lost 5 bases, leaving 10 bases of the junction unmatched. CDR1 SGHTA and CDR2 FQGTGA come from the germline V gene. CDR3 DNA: TGTGCCAGCAGCCCCGGACTAGCGGGTTTTGACGAGCAGTTCTTC. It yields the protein CASSPGLAGFDEQFF.

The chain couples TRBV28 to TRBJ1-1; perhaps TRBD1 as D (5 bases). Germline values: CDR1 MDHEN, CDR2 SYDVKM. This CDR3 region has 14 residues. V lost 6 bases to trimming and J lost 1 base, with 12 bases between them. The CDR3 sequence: CASSRRTRNTEAFF. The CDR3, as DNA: TGTGCCAGCAGCCGCCGGACACGGAACACTGAAGCTTTCTTT.

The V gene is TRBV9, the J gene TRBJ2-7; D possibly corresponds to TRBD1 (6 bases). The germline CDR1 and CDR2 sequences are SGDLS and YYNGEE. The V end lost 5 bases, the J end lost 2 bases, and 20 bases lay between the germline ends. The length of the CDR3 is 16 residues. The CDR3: CASSRQDSFRTYEQYF. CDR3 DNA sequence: TGTGCCAGCAGTCGACAGGACTCCTTCCGTACCTACGAGCAGTACTTC. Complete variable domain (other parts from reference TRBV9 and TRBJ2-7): DSGVTQTPKHLITATGQRVTLRCSPRSGDLSVYWYQQSLDQGLQFLIQYYNGEERAKGNILERFSAQQFPDLHSELNLSSLELGDSALYFCASSRQDSFRTYEQYFGPGTRLTVT.

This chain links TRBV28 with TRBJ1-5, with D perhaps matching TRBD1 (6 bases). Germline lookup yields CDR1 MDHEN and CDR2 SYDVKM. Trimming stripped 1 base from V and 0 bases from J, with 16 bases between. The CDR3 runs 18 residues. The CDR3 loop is CASSLSGAYFISNQPQHF. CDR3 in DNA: TGTGCCAGCAGTTTATCAGGGGCCTATTTCATTAGCAATCAGCCCCAGCATTTT.

The DNA of the CDR3 is TGTGCCAGCAGCCCCCGAAGGAACGAGCAGTACTTC. It specifies CASSPRRNEQYF. This chain links TRBV7-2 with TRBJ2-7, with D uncertain. V was cut by 5 bases and J by 5 bases, with 10 bases left in between. CDR3 length: 12 amino acids. CDR1 and CDR2 from the germline V gene are SGHTA and FQGNSA. The variable domain in full, completed from reference TRBV7-2 and TRBJ2-7, reads GAGVSQSPSNKVTEKGKDVELRCDPISGHTALYWYRQSLGQGLEFLIYFQGNSAPDKSGLPSDRFSAERTGGSVSTLTIQRTQQEDSAVYLCASSPRRNEQYFGPGTRLTVT.

The DNA for the CDR3 is TGTGCCAGCGTCCCCCCACGGCGGGGGTGGAGGTCTAACTATGGCTACACCTTC. This encodes CASVPPRRGWRSNYGYTF. This sequence joins TRBV2 and TRBJ1-2; a possible D gene is TRBD1 (5 bases). Trimming left V 8 bases short and J 0 bases short, with 25 bases between. This CDR3 has 18 amino acids. Germline CDR1 is SNHLY and CDR2 is FYNNEI.

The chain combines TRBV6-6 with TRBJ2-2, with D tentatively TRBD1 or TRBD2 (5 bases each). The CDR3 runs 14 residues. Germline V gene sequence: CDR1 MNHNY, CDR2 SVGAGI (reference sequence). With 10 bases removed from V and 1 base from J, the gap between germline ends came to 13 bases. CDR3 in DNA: TGTGCCACCTCTGCAGGGAGGAACACCGGGGAGCTGTTTTTT. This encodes CATSAGRNTGELFF.

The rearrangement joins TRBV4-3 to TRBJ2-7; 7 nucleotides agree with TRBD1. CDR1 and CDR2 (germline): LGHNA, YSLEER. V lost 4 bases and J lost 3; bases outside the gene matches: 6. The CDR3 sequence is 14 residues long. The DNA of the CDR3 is TGCGCCAGCAGCCGAGGGACAGAGAGCTACGAGCAGTACTTC. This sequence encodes CASSRGTESYEQYF.

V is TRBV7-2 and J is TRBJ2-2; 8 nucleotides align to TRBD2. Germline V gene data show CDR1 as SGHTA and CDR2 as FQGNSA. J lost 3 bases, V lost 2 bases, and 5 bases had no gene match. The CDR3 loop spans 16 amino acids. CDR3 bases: TGTGCCAGCAGCTTACGGGGGGGCCCGGACACCGGGGAGCTGTTTTTT. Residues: CASSLRGGPDTGELFF.

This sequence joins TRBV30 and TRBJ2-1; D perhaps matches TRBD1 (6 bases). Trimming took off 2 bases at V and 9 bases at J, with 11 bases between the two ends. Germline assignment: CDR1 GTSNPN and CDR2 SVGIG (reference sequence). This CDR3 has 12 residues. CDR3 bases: TGTGCCTGGAGTTCCCAGGGGTCTGAGCAGTTCTTC. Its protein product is CAWSSQGSEQFF.

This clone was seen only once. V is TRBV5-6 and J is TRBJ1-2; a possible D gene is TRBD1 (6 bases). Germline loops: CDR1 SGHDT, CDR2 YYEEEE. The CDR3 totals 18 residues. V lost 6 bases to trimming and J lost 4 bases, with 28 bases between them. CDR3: CASTPGVGASFISYGYTF. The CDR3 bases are TGTGCCAGCACCCCTGGTGTGGGGGCAAGTTTTATAAGCTATGGCTACACCTTC.

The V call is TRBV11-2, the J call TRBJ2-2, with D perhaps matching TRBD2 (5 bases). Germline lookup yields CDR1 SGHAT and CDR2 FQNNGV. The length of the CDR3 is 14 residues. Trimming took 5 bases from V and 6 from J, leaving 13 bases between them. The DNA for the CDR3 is TGTGCCAGCAGCCCCGCGGGTGAGGCCGGGGAGCTGTTTTTT. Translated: CASSPAGEAGELFF.

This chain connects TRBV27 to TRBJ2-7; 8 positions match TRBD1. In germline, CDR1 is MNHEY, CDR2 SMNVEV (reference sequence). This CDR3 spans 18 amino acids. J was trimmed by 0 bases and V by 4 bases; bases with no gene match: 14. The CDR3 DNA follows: TGTGCCAGCAGTTATCGGACAGGGAACGGTGGTGGCTCCTACGAGCAGTACTTC. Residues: CASSYRTGNGGGSYEQYF.

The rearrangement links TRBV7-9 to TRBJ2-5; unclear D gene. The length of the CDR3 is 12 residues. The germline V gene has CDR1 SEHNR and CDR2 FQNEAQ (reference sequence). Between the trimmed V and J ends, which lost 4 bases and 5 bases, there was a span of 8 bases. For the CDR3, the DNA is TGTGCCAGCAGCTCCCTCGTGGAGACCCAGTACTTC. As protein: CASSSLVETQYF.

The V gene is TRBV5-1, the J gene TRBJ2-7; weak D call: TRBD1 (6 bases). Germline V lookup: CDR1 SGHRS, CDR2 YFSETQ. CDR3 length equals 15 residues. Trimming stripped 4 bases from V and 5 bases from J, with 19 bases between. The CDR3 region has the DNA TGCGCCAGCAGCATCGCAGGGGCTTATCCCCACGAGCAGTACTTC. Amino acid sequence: CASSIAGAYPHEQYF.

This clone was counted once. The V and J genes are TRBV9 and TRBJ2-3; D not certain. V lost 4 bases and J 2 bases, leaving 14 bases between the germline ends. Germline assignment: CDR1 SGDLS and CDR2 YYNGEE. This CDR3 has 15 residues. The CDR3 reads CASSKRVFSTDTQYF. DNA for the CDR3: TGTGCCAGCAGCAAAAGGGTCTTTTCCACAGATACGCAGTATTTT.

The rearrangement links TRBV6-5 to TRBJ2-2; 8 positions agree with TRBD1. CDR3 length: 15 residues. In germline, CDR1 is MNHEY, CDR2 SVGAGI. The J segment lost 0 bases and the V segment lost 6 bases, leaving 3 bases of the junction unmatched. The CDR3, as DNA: TGTGCCAGCAGACCGGGACAGGCGAACACCGGGGAGCTGTTTTTT. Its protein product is CASRPGQANTGELFF.

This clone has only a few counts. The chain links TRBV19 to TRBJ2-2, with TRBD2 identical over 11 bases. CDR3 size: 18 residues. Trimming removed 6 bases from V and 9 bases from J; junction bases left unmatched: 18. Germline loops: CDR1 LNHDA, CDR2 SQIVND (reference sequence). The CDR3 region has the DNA TGTGCCAGTAGCCCCCGAGGGATAGCGGGAGGGAACCTACGGGAGCTGTTTTTT. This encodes CASSPRGIAGGNLRELFF.

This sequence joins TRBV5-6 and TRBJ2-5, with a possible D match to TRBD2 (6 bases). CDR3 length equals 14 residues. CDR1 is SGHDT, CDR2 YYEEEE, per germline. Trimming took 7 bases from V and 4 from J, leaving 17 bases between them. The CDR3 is CASCRLEATETQYF. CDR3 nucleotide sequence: TGTGCCAGCTGCCGACTAGAAGCCACAGAGACCCAGTACTTC.

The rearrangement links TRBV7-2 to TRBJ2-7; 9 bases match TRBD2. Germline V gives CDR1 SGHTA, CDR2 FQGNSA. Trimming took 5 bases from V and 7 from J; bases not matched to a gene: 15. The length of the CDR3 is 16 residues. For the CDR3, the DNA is TGTGCCAGCAGCCCCGGGCCAGGGCTAGCGGGAAGGGAGCAGTACTTC. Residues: CASSPGPGLAGREQYF.

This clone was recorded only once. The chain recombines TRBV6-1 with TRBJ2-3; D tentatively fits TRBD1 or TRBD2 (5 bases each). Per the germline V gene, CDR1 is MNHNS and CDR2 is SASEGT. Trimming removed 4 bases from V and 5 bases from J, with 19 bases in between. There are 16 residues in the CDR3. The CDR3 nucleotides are TGTGCCAGCAGTGGTAGGGCAGACAGCCGGGGAGATACGCAGTATTTT. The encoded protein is CASSGRADSRGDTQYF.

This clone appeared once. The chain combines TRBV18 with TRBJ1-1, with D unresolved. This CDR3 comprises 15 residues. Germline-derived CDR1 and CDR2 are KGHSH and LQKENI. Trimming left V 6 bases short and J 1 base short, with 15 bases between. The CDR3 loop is CASSQFYGENTEAFF. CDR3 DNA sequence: TGTGCCAGCTCCCAATTTTACGGAGAGAACACTGAAGCTTTCTTT.